Below, 8 T cell receptor beta chains from the same sample are listed, as sequenced in a study of cytomegalovirus exposure and HLA in healthy donors. This PCR relied on a set of 60 Vbeta primers and 13 Jbeta primers. The repertoire was sequenced with immunoSEQ multiplex PCR; TCRdb's copy has only in-frame clones and lacks some. This sample has around 100,000 clones, with more than 60% found just once. The sequenced sample consisted of PBMCs. Receptors were obtained from a woman in her late teens or twenties in good health and CMV-seropositive.

The chain couples TRBV7-2 to TRBJ2-5; 12 bases match TRBD2. After removal of 5 bases from V and 6 bases from J, the junction contained 7 bases not matched to a gene. The CDR3 extends over 15 amino acids. Germline V gene sequence: CDR1 SGHTA, CDR2 FQGNSA. The DNA of the CDR3 is TGTGCCAGCAGCAAGACTAGCGGGAGTCTAAAGACCCAGTACTTC. Protein: CASSKTSGSLKTQYF.

The rearrangement uses TRBV9 and TRBJ2-5; a weak D match, TRBD2 (6 bases). Germline V gene sequence: CDR1 SGDLS, CDR2 YYNGEE. The CDR3 is 14 amino acids. Trimming took 0 bases from V and 3 from J, leaving 9 bases between them. The CDR3 spells CASSVEEGKETQYF. The CDR3 nucleotides read TGTGCCAGCAGCGTAGAGGAGGGGAAAGAGACCCAGTACTTC.

CDR3 sequence reads: CASSYSAGAPYEQYF. CDR3 DNA sequence: TGTGCCAGCAGTTACAGTGCGGGGGCCCCCTACGAGCAGTACTTC. The chain uses TRBV6-6 and TRBJ2-7; the D gene is possibly TRBD2 (7 bases). The ends were cut back, 2 bases at V and 2 bases at J, with 13 bases in the middle. Per germline, CDR1 MNHNY and CDR2 SVGAGI (reference sequence). CDR3 size: 15 residues.

This clone occurred once. The chain employs TRBV28 and TRBJ2-4; the D gene is possibly TRBD1 (6 bases). The CDR3 is 16 residues long. Per germline, CDR1 MDHEN and CDR2 SYDVKM. Trimming cost V 6 bases and J 0 bases, with 15 bases left between them. CDR3 nucleotides: TGTGCCAGCAGCAGGGGACACATACTAGCCAAAAACATTCAGTACTTC. This translates into CASSRGHILAKNIQYF.

The genes are TRBV7-2 and TRBJ1-2; possibly TRBD1 for D (6 bases). Germline values: CDR1 SGHTA, CDR2 FQGNSA. The V and J ends lost 5 bases and 5 bases respectively, with 15 bases between them. This CDR3 is 14 amino acids long. CDR3 sequence: CASSLRGVGYGYTF. As DNA, the CDR3 is TGTGCCAGCAGCCTCAGGGGCGTTGGTTATGGCTACACCTTC.

This chain links TRBV28 with TRBJ1-2, with D unresolved. CDR1 and CDR2 from the germline V gene are MDHEN and SYDVKM. The CDR3 contains 12 residues. V lost 11 bases and J lost 4, with 14 bases in between. CDR3 coding DNA: TGTGCCGCAGAGTCAGAGGCCTATGGCTACACCTTC. Amino acids: CAAESEAYGYTF.

The CDR3: CASSSPSRGYIQYF. Written as DNA, the CDR3 is TGTGCCAGCAGTTCACCTTCGCGGGGCTACATTCAGTACTTC. This chain connects TRBV7-9 to TRBJ2-4; TRBD2 is a possible D gene (6 bases). In germline, CDR1 is SEHNR, CDR2 FQNEAQ (reference sequence). The CDR3 spans 14 residues. Trimming took 6 bases from V and 8 from J, leaving 17 bases between them.

The J gene is TRBJ1-1, the V gene TRBV19; no reliable D call. Germline CDR1 is LNHDA and CDR2 is SQIVND (reference sequence). Trimming left V 5 bases short and J 7 bases short, with 17 bases between. This CDR3 region has 14 residues. The CDR3 bases are TGTGCCAGTAGTCTGACCCGGGGTGGAGGTGAAGCTTTCTTT. Translated: CASSLTRGGGEAFF.